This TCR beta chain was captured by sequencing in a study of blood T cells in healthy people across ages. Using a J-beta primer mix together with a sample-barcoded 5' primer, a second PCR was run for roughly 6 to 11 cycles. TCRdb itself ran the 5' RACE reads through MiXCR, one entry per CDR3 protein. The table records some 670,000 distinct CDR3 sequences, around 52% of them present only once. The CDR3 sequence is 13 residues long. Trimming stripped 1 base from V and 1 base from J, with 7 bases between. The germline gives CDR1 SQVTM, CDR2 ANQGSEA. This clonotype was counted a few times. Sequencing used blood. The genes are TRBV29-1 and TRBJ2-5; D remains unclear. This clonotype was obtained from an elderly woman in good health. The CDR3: CSVEGNSQETQYF. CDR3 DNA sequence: TGCAGCGTTGAAGGGAACAGCCAAGAGACCCAGTACTTC.